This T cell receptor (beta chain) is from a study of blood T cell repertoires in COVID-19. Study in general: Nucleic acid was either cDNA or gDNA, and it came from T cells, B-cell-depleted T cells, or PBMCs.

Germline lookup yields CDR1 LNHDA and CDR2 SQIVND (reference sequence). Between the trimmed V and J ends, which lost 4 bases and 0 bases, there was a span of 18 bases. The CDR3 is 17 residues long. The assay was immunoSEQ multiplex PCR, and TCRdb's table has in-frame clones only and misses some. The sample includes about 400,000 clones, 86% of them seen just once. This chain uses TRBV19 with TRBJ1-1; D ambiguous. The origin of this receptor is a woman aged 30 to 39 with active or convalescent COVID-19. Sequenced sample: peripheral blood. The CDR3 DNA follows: TGTGCCAGTAGTAGAACCAACCTCGGGGTCATGAACACTGAAGCTTTCTTT. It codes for CASSRTNLGVMNTEAFF.